Described below is a single T cell receptor (beta chain) sequence and its context. Its antigen remains unknown. These data come from a study of OX40 agonist ivuxolimab in advanced cancers. Turning to the study itself: With ivuxolimab, an agonistic anti-OX40 (CD134) antibody, patients were treated. Patients in the trial were receiving intravenous ivuxolimab every 2 weeks, at doses of 0.01 to 10 mg/kg. Males comprised over 80% of the group, whose mean age was about 61 years (range 23 to 79). Overall study findings and caveats: Clonal expansion from baseline to week 6 occurred in both CD4+ and CD8+ T cells.

Clones were sequenced by immunoSEQ multiplex PCR, and TCRdb holds only the in-frame ones, with some missing. The sample holds some 80,000 clones, around 94% seen once. The V and J ends lost 4 bases and 5 bases respectively, with 8 bases between them. CDR1 is DFQATT, CDR2 SNEGSKA, per germline (reference sequence). This CDR3 comprises 11 residues. This sequence joins TRBV20-1 and TRBJ1-1; D call uncertain. This receptor was identified in an adult with an advanced solid tumor such as melanoma, head and neck, liver or kidney cancer. The material was CD4+ or CD8+ T cells sorted from blood, obtained in a trial of the OX40 agonist ivuxolimab. The CDR3 sequence: CSATDGTEAFF. Written as DNA, the CDR3 is TGCAGTGCTACTGACGGGACTGAAGCTTTCTTT.